The T cell receptor beta chain under discussion was sequenced for a study of cytomegalovirus exposure and HLA in healthy donors (dated by TCRdb to 2017 to 2019). Context from the whole study: According to an earlier analysis of several hundred of the donors, roughly 180 million T cells yielded 117 million unique TCR beta sequences and about 300 Gb of sequence data. About 280 gigabases of sequencing data and tens of millions of unique TCR sequences were included in an early release covering under 650 HLA-typed donors. Of the approximately 400 genotyped donors, about 80% fell in the genetic ancestry cluster associated with self-reported Caucasian donors. The aim of the study was to test whether cataloging public T cell receptors could identify signatures of past pathogen exposure. The study used immunosequencing to profile the T cell repertoires of approximately 630 subjects and linked those repertoires to cytomegalovirus serostatus. In addition to the first cohort of 500 to 850 subjects, a separate validation cohort of some 120 different subjects was used. To predict cytomegalovirus infection status, the study combined high-throughput TCR immunosequencing, statistical association of individual TCRs with disease status, and machine learning. In a later analysis, previously published TCR beta repertoires from roughly 710 donors were re-analyzed and high-resolution HLA genotyping was added so that TCR occurrence patterns could be studied. The later analysis used no new phenotypic data to find candidate immune exposures, relying instead on TCR beta sequences and their occurrence across donors. An earlier analysis of roughly 600 of the donors used high-throughput TCR beta sequencing to judge whether each TCR beta V gene segment behaved as functional or pseudogenic. Donor age, sex, ethnicity and CMV serostatus were compiled alongside the repertoire data. A later genetic analysis used genome-wide SNP genotypes for about 60% of the roughly 700 donors, treating that subset as a discovery cohort. Every discovery cohort repertoire had been produced on one sequencing platform. Both class I and class II loci were covered by HLA typing, at four-digit resolution. Typing coverage differed by locus: A, B, C, DRB1 and DQB1 were typed in roughly 629-630 donors, DQA1 in about 500, DPA1 in 606, and DPB1 in roughly 470. Four to six DR-DQ haplotypes were handled as single units for association and clustering, since linkage in the cohort was strong. Across under 500 genotyped donors of the cohort, an average of about 220,000 unique TCR beta nucleotide sequences per donor were sequenced, and approximately 19% of those sequences were non-productive.

General conclusions and limits of the study: In a later analysis, most CMV-associated TCR beta chains were found to appear HLA-restricted, with HLA associations seemingly driven largely by CMV exposure. According to a later analysis, parvovirus B19, influenza, CMV and Epstein-Barr virus appeared linked to several top co-occurrence clusters. Cytomegalovirus status was reported to be diagnosed by the classifier with high specificity and sensitivity in both the original and validation cohorts. A further reported finding was that TCR beta sequences accurately predicted the HLA-A and HLA-B alleles for most subjects in the first cohort. Some IMGT-functional V segments, including TRBV6-2 and TRBV6-3, could not be distinguished by the 87-base-pair reads and were therefore excluded. The study listed 150 to 200 TCR beta chains as associated with cytomegalovirus. V-gene and J-gene trimming of TCR beta chains was associated with a missense DCLRE1C variant in a later genetic analysis, and the association was replicated in an independent cohort. Broadly in line with IMGT annotations, most TCR beta V segments showed up in productive rearrangements about 90% or about 30% of the time in an earlier analysis of under 700 of the donors. Correlated functional status among segregating V segments might be attributable to linkage disequilibrium, but an unknown experimental factor could not be ruled out. Assigning TCR associations to individual alleles was difficult when HLA alleles, especially DR and DQ, strongly co-occurred. Immune exposure information for the cohort was limited to CMV serostatus. Because HLA typing was unavailable for some donors at each locus, only the typed subset was used in association tests. In a later analysis, TCR association rates were found to vary across HLA loci, with the most associated TCRs seen for DRB1 alleles and the fewest for HLA-C alleles. Three of the identified cytomegalovirus-associated TCR beta chains were confirmed in vitro to be specific for cytomegalovirus antigens. In a later analysis, 15,000 to 20,000 TCR beta sequences were associated with specific HLA alleles at a false discovery rate of 0.05. A group of highly shared sequence variants was considered likely to be a technical artifact of the sequencing pipeline. Compared with the roughly 700-donor mean, donors in an Asian-associated ancestry cluster had fewer N-insertions in productive TCRs, according to a later genetic analysis. This cohort had only TCR beta chains sequenced, and the lack of alpha or paired-chain data limited which features could be detected. Roughly uniform sequencing depth across donors was assumed in presence/absence analyses, although this assumption may not hold. Because counts were too low, seventeen rarely observed V segments, including chromosome 9 orphons, were left out of the earlier analysis of a few hundred of the donors. In a later analysis, HLA-associated TCR beta chains showed more clonal expansion and lower generation probabilities than non-associated chains that were equally common. It was suggested by the authors that the approach could potentially be generalized to other disease states and immunological phenotypes. Across donors, most TCR sequences were observed very rarely, whereas some public TCRs were present in many individuals.

This clone was observed a few times. Its antigen is not yet known. No qualities accompany the bases; no much larger clone lies one base away. Library method: the immunoSEQ multiplex PCR assay. For the multiplex PCR, a mixture combining 60 forward primers for TCR Vbeta segments and 13 reverse primers for TCR Jbeta segments was used. The CDR3 region of rearranged TCR beta genes was amplified from genomic DNA with a multiplex PCR assay. The amplified TCR beta libraries were sequenced on the Illumina HiSeq System as 87-base-pair reads. The authors processed their data as follows. In a later analysis, tens of millions of unique TCR beta chains were counted across the roughly 610 repertoires, and approximately 11 million of these chains were shared by at least two donors. To remove PCR and sequencing errors, raw reads were error-corrected and collapsed into unique sequences using a nearest-neighbor algorithm that merged closely related sequences. To assign V, D and J gene segments, CDR3 sequences were aligned to IMGT reference sequences. For a sequence to be retained, at least a six-nucleotide match to both a V gene segment and a J gene segment was required. Rearrangements were classified as productive when the CDR3 lacked stop codons and remained in frame with V and J, and all other rearrangements were classified as non-productive. CDR3 was defined according to IMGT convention as the region running from the second conserved V-encoded cysteine to the conserved J-encoded phenylalanine. In an earlier analysis of around 600 of the donors, sequences lacking an unambiguous match to a single V gene segment were excluded. An earlier analysis of a few hundred of the donors called V segments functional above 56.7% productive rearrangements and segregating when the between-donor standard deviation exceeded 5%. A statistical classification framework was built to diagnose cytomegalovirus status from the catalog of TCR beta chain sequences. In a later analysis, TCR nucleotide sequences were compared against IMGT/GENE-DB human TR gene sequences so that V and J genes could be assigned. A later analysis assigned CDR3 sequences and most-parsimonious VDJ recombination scenarios with the TCRdist pipeline. In a later analysis, each TCR beta chain was defined by its CDR3 amino acid sequence together with its V-gene family, and reads lacking a unique V-gene family were excluded. A later analysis removed several hundred highly shared, low-generation-probability nucleotide sequences to deal with suspected cross-contamination and a sequencing artifact. In a later analysis, a clonal expansion index for each public chain was calculated from normalized within-repertoire ranks of inferred template counts. Generation probabilities in a later analysis came from a VDJ recombination model fitted to out-of-frame rearrangements, and those results were checked against IGoR. In a later analysis, hypergeometric tests were used to score TCR-TCR, TCR-HLA and TCR-CMV co-occurrence, with a repertoire-size bias correction applied to TCR pairs. To estimate false discovery rates, a later analysis permuted the HLA or CMV assignments 20 times. In a later analysis, co-occurring TCRs were grouped with DBSCAN, and TCRdist sequence similarity was added when clustering was performed within HLA-allele-positive subsets. Repertoires with fewer than 30,000 or more than 120,000 public chains, plus five repertoires with anomalous nucleotide sharing, were excluded from co-occurrence clustering. TCRdb carries this immuneACCESS record with in-frame sequences only. Its versions omit some clonotypes, under half of them owing to an unresolved V gene in the studies checked, with the rest unexplained. That table is the source of V, J and clone size, and D and trimming were worked out from the DNA. Recorded for this sample are about 140,000 clones; around 81% of them occurred a single time. Jointly, the top ten make up 2.5% to 3.5% of the sample.

The cohort comprised fewer than 750 healthy bone marrow donors. Cohort members were all nominally healthy when sampled, although unrecorded immune exposures were likely present. The donor was CMV seronegative and was included in the group of approximately 350 seronegative cohort members. Every donor gave a peripheral blood sample, and the peripheral blood mononuclear cells from that sample were used for TCR beta sequencing. The Qiagen DNeasy Blood Extraction Kit was used to extract genomic DNA from the blood cell samples. The CDR3 numbers 13 residues from cysteine through phenylalanine. The only DNA kept is the CDR3, 39 bases in frame from the first base. Trimming takes 6 bases from V and 0 bases from J, and the germline ends sit 8 bases apart. In the germline V gene, CDR1 corresponds to SNHLY and CDR2 to FYNNEI.

The material sequenced was PBMCs. This TCR was sampled from a male donor in good health and CMV-seronegative. The sequence joins TRBV2 to TRBJ1-2; the D region possibly corresponds to TRBD1 (5 bases align). The nucleotide sequence reads as follows: TGTGCCAGCAGGGGGGGAGCTAACTATGGCTACACCTTC. The encoded protein is CASRGGANYGYTF.